This is a list of T cell receptor beta chains from one sample in a study of T-cell reconstitution after alpha-beta-depleted transplantation in children. TCRdb reprocessed the PCR reads with MiXCR, giving one entry per CDR3 protein. The repertoire includes around 450,000 distinct CDR3 sequences, roughly 15% of them detected once, and over 25% sits in the top ten. Sequences were derived from PBMCs, mostly from graft donor cells, sampled 360 days after TCRalphabeta/CD19-depleted stem cell transplant. The receptors derive from a boy in the first two years of life who had a stem cell transplant for Wiskott-Aldrich syndrome, so the T cells may come from the graft donor. Each CDR3 is given with its conserved first and last residue. A D gene is named only where the DNA matches it firmly. Size tells how often a clone was seen (once, few, many) or the class of an expanded clone, and some rows leave it out.

TRBV15	TRBD2	15	TRBJ2-7	.	CATSRAGSGSYEQYF	TGTGCCACCAGCAGAGCTGGTAGCGGGAGCTACGAGCAGTACTTC
TRBV5-1	TRBD1	16	TRBJ2-7	few	CASSYGTGSFIYEQYF	TGCGCCAGCAGTTACGGGACAGGGAGTTTCATCTACGAGCAGTACTTC
TRBV2	.	15	TRBJ2-4	.	CASSERGPAKNIQYF	TGTGCCAGCAGTGAACGGGGCCCAGCCAAAAACATTCAGTACTTC
TRBV12-3/TRBV12-4	.	13	TRBJ1-1	.	CASSPLREGEAFF	TGTGCCAGCAGTCCCCTAAGGGAGGGTGAAGCTTTCTTT
TRBV20-1	.	15	TRBJ1-3	.	CSARRGPFSGNTIYF	TGCAGTGCTAGACGAGGACCGTTCTCTGGAAACACCATATATTTT
TRBV24-1	TRBD2	20	TRBJ2-2	few	CATSDFRGWTSGSNTGELFF	TGTGCCACCAGTGATTTCCGGGGTTGGACTAGCGGGAGTAACACCGGGGAGCTGTTTTTT
TRBV7-7	.	13	TRBJ2-1	few	CASSFGGANEQFF	TGTGCCAGCAGCTTTGGGGGGGCCAATGAGCAGTTCTTC
TRBV5-1	TRBD1	16	TRBJ1-1	many	CASSLAGTGENTEAFF	TGCGCCAGCAGCTTGGCGGGCACAGGGGAAAACACTGAAGCTTTCTTT
TRBV6-5	.	14	TRBJ1-5	few	CASSYGGSGQPQHF	TGTGCCAGCAGTTACGGAGGCAGCGGACAGCCCCAGCATTTT
TRBV7-7	.	13	TRBJ2-2	many	CASSSTITGELFF	TGTGCCAGCAGCTCAACCATAACCGGGGAGCTGTTTTTT
TRBV5-1	TRBD2	13	TRBJ2-7	few	CASSFGLADEQYF	TGCGCCAGCAGCTTCGGACTAGCGGACGAGCAGTACTTC
TRBV12-3/TRBV12-4	.	15	TRBJ1-5	few	CASSFKGGSNQPQHF	TGTGCCAGCAGTTTTAAGGGGGGAAGCAATCAGCCCCAGCATTTT
TRBV7-2	.	13	TRBJ1-2	few	CASSAHMLVGYTF	TGTGCCAGCAGCGCCCATATGTTAGTTGGCTACACCTTC
TRBV7-9	.	16	TRBJ1-3	.	CASSHRDGSDYTPIYF	TGTGCCAGCAGCCACCGGGACGGGTCTGATTACACTCCCATATATTTT
TRBV7-2	.	14	TRBJ2-1	.	CASSPLRSYNEQFF	TGTGCCAGCAGCCCCCTTCGCTCCTACAATGAGCAGTTCTTC
TRBV7-8	.	16	TRBJ2-3	once	CASSFGGAGWADTQYF	TGTGCCAGCAGCTTTGGCGGGGCGGGGTGGGCAGATACGCAGTATTTT
TRBV9	TRBD2	15	TRBJ2-7	.	CASSPTGLAGAEQYF	TGTGCCAGCAGCCCGACGGGACTAGCGGGGGCCGAGCAGTACTTC
TRBV3-1	TRBD1	15	TRBJ2-3	few	CASSHPGQFTDTQYF	TGTGCCAGCAGCCACCCGGGACAGTTCACAGATACGCAGTATTTT
TRBV4-1	TRBD2	19	TRBJ2-2	.	CASSQRRLAGGPNTGELFF	TGCGCCAGCAGCCAGAGGAGACTAGCGGGAGGACCGAACACCGGGGAGCTGTTTTTT
TRBV4-1	.	15	TRBJ1-2	.	CASSQVEQGGIGYTF	TGCGCCAGCAGCCAAGTTGAACAGGGAGGAATTGGCTACACCTTC
TRBV5-1	.	15	TRBJ2-3	few	CASSLEGPRADTQYF	TGCGCCAGCAGCTTGGAGGGCCCGCGGGCAGATACGCAGTATTTT
TRBV29-1	.	14	TRBJ2-7	.	CSVEGQAGFHEQYF	TGCAGCGTTGAAGGACAGGCAGGTTTCCACGAGCAGTACTTC
TRBV5-6	.	19	TRBJ1-6	.	CASSFGNLGPLGRNSPLHF	TGTGCCAGCAGCTTCGGAAACCTAGGGCCTCTTGGACGGAATTCACCCCTCCACTTT
TRBV12-3/TRBV12-4	TRBD2	14	TRBJ2-1	few	CASTRLAPSNEQFF	TGTGCCAGCACTAGACTAGCCCCTAGCAATGAGCAGTTCTTC
TRBV5-1	TRBD2	12	TRBJ2-3	few	CASSLELAEQYF	TGCGCCAGCAGCTTGGAACTAGCGGAACAGTATTTT
TRBV6-6	.	15	TRBJ1-2	.	CASSYSTVANYGYTF	TGTGCCAGCAGTTACTCGACAGTAGCTAACTATGGCTACACCTTC
TRBV7-6	TRBD1	15	TRBJ2-7	few	CASSLGTGELYEQYF	TGTGCCAGCAGCTTAGGGACAGGGGAACTCTACGAGCAGTACTTC
TRBV12-3/TRBV12-4	TRBD1	15	TRBJ2-1	once	CASRLGTGGIGEQFF	TGTGCCAGCCGCCTGGGGACAGGGGGGATAGGGGAGCAGTTCTTC
TRBV7-2	.	13	TRBJ2-3	few	CASSLVVRDTQYF	TGTGCCAGCAGCTTAGTAGTTAGGGATACGCAGTATTTT